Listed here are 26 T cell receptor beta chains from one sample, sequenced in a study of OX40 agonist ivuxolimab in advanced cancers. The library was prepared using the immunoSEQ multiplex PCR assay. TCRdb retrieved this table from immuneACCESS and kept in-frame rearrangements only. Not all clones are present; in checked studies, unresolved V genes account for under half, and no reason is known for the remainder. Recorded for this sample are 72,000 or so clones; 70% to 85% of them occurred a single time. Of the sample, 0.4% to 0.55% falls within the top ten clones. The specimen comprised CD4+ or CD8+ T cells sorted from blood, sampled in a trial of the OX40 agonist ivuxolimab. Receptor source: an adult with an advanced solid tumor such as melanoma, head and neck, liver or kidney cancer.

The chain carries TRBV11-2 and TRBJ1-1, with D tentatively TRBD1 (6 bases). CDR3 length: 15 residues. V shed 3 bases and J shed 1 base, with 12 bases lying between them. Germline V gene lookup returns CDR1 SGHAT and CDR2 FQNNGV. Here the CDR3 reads CASSFPLTGNTEAFF. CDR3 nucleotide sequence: TGTGCCAGCAGCTTCCCCTTGACAGGGAACACTGAAGCTTTCTTT.

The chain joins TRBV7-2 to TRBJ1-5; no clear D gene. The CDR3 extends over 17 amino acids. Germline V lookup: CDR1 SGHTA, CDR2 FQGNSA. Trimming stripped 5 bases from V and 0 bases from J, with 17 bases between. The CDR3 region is CASSEIGRVYSNQPQHF. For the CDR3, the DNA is TGTGCCAGCAGCGAAATTGGACGGGTTTATAGCAATCAGCCCCAGCATTTT.

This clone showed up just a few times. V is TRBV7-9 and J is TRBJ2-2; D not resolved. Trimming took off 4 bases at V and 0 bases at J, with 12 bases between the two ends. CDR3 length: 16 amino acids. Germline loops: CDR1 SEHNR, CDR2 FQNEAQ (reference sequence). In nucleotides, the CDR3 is TGTGCCAGCAGCTGGGCTAAGGCTGCGAACACCGGGGAGCTGTTTTTT. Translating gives CASSWAKAANTGELFF.

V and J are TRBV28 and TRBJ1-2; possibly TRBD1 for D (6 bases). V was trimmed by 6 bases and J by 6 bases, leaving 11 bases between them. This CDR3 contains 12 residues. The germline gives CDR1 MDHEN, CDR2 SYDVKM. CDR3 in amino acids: CASSTAGDGYTF. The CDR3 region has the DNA TGTGCCAGCAGCACCGCAGGGGATGGCTACACCTTC.

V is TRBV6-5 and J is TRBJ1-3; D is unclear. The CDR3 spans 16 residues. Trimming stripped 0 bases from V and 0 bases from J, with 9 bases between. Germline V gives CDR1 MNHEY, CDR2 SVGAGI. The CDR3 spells CASSYSLGGSGNTIYF. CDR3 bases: TGTGCCAGCAGTTACTCGTTGGGCGGCTCTGGAAACACCATATATTTT.

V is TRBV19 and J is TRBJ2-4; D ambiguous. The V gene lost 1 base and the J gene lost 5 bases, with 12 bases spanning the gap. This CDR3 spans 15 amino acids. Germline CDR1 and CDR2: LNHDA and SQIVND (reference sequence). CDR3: CASSIASGSQNIQYF. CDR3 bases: TGTGCCAGTAGTATAGCATCAGGCAGTCAAAACATTCAGTACTTC.

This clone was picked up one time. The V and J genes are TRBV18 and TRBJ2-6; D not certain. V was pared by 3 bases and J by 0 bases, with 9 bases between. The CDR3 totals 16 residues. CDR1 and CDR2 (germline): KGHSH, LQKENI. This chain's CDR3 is CASSPQTASGANVLTF. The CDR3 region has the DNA TGTGCCAGCTCACCGCAGACGGCCTCTGGGGCCAACGTCCTGACTTTC.

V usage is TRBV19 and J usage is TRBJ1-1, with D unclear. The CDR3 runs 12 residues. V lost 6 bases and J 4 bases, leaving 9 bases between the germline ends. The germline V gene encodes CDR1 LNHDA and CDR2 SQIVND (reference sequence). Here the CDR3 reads CASSLRGTEAFF. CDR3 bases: TGTGCCAGTAGCTTAAGAGGCACTGAAGCTTTCTTT.

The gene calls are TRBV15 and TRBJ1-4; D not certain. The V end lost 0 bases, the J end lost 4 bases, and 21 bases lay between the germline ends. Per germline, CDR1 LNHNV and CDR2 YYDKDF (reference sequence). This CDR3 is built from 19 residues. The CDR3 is CATSRDRVRSAGGNEKLFF. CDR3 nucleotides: TGTGCCACCAGCAGAGATCGAGTTAGGTCGGCCGGCGGTAATGAAAAACTGTTTTTT.

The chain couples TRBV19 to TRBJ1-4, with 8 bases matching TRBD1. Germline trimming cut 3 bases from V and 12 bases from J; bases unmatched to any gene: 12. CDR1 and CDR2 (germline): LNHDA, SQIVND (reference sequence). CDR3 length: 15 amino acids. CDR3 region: CASSIGRGDRLELFF. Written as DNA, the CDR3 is TGTGCCAGTAGTATTGGACGTGGGGACAGGCTGGAACTGTTTTTT.

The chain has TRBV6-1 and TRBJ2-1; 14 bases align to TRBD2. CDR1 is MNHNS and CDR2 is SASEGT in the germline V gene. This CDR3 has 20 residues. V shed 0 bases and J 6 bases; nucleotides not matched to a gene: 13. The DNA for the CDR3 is TGTGCCAGCAGTGAAGCCAGGACTAGCGGGAGGAACGTCAAAGTCAATGAGCAGTTCTTC. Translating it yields CASSEARTSGRNVKVNEQFF.

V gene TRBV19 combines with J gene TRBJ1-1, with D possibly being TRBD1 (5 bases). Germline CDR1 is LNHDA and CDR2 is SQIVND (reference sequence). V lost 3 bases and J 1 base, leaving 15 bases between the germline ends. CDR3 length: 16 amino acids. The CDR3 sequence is CASSIYRTTANTEAFF. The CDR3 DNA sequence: TGTGCCAGTAGTATCTATCGGACAACCGCGAACACTGAAGCTTTCTTT.

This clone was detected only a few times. The DNA of the CDR3 is TGTGCCAGCTCACCAGTTAGCCAGGGTGGCTATGGCTACACCTTC. It codes for CASSPVSQGGYGYTF. This chain joins TRBV18 and TRBJ1-2; D perhaps matches TRBD1 (5 bases). V lost 2 bases and J lost 4, with 14 bases in between. CDR3 length equals 15 residues. Germline values: CDR1 KGHSH, CDR2 LQKENI.

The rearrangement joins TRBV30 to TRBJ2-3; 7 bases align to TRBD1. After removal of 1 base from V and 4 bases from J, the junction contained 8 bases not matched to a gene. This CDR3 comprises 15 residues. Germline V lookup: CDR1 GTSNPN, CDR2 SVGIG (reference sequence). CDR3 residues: CAWSEGGRVSDTQYF. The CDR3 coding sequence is TGTGCCTGGAGTGAAGGGGGCAGGGTCTCAGATACGCAGTATTTT.

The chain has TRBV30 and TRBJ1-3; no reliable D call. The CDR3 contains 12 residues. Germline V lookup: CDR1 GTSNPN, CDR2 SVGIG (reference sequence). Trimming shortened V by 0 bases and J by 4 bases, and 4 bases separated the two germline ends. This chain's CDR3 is CAWSVDGNTIYF. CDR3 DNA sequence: TGTGCCTGGAGTGTAGACGGAAACACCATATATTTT.

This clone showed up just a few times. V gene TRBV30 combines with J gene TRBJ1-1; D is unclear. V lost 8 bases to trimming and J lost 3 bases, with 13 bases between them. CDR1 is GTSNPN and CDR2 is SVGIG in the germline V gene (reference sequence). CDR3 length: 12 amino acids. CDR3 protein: CAGLRRDTEAFF. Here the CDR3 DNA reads TGTGCCGGCCTCAGGAGGGACACTGAAGCTTTCTTT. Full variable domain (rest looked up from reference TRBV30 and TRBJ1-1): SQTIHQWPATLVQPVGSPLSLECTVEGTSNPNLYWYRQAAGRGLQLLFYSVGIGQISSEVPQNLSASRPQDRQFILSSKKLLLSDSGFYLCAGLRRDTEAFFGQGTRLTVV.

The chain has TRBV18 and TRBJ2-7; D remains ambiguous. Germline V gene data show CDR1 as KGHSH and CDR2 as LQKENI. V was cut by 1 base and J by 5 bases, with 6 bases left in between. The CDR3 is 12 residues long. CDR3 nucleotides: TGTGCCAGCTCACCACGGCAAAACGAGCAGTACTTC. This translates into CASSPRQNEQYF.

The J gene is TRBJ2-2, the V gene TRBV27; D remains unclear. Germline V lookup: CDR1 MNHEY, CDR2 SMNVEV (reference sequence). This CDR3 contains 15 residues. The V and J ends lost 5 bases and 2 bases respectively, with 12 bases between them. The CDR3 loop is CASSRVLGNTGELFF. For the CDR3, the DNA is TGTGCCAGCAGTAGGGTCTTGGGCAACACCGGGGAGCTGTTTTTT.

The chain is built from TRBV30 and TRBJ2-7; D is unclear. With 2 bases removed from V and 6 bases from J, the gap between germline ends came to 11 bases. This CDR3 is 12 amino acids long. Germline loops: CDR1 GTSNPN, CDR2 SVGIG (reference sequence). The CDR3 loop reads CAWSLRFGEQYF. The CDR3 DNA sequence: TGTGCCTGGAGTTTGAGGTTCGGCGAGCAGTACTTC.

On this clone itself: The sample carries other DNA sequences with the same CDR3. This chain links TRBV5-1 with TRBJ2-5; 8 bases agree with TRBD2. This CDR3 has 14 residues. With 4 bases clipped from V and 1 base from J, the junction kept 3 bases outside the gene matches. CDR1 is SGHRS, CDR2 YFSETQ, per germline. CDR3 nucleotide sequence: TGCGCCAGCAGCCCCGGGGGGGGCCAAGAGACCCAGTACTTC. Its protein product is CASSPGGGQETQYF.

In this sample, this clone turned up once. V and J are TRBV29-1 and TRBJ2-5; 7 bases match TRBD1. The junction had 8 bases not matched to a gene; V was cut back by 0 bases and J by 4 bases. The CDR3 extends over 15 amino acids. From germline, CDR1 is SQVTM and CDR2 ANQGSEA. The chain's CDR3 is CSVEEGWTGRETQYF. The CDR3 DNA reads TGCAGCGTTGAAGAGGGGTGGACAGGACGAGAGACCCAGTACTTC.

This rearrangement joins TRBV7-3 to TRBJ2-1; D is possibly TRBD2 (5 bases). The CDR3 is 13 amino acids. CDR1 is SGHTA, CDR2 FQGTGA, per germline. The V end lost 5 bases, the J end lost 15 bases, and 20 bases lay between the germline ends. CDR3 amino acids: CASSPPGGSVLFF. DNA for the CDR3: TGTGCCAGCAGCCCCCCAGGTGGTAGCGTACTGTTCTTC.

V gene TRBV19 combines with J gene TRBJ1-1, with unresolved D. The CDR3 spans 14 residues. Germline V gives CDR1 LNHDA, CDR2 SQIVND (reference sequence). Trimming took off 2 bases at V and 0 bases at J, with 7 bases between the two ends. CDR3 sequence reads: CASSITLMNTEAFF. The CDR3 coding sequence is TGTGCCAGTAGTATAACACTAATGAACACTGAAGCTTTCTTT. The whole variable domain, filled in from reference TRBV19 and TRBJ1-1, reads DGGITQSPKYLFRKEGQNVTLSCEQNLNHDAMYWYRQDPGQGLRLIYYSQIVNDFQKGDIAEGYSVSREKKESFPLTVTSAQKNPTAFYLCASSITLMNTEAFFGQGTRLTVV.

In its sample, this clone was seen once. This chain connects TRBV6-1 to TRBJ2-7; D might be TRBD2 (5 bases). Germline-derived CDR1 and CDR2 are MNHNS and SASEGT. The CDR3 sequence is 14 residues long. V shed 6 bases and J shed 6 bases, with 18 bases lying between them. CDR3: CASSATSSGVEQYF. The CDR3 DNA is TGTGCCAGCAGCGCCACCTCGTCCGGGGTCGAGCAGTACTTC.

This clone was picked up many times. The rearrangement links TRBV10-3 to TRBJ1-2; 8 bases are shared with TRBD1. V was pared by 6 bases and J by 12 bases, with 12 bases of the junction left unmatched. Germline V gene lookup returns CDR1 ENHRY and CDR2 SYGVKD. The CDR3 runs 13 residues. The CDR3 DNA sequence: TGTGCCATCAGCCCGACAGGGGATAGAAGTAACACCTTC. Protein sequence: CAISPTGDRSNTF.

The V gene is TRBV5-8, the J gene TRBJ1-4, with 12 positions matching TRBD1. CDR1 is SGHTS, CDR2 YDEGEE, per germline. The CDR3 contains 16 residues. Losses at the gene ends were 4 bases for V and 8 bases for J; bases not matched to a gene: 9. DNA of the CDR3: TGTGCCAGCAGCCGGGGCGTGGGGACAGGGGGCGAAAAACTGTTTTTT. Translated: CASSRGVGTGGEKLFF.